A single T cell receptor (beta chain) is shown here with its context. The data belong to a study of cytomegalovirus exposure and HLA in healthy donors. Trimming pared 3 bases from V and 1 base from J, leaving 23 bases between. Per the germline V gene, CDR1 is SQVTM and CDR2 is ANQGSEA. The CDR3 is made up of 18 amino acids. Generated by immunoSEQ multiplex PCR, the TCRdb table keeps only in-frame clones and is missing some. Seen here are roughly 330,000 clones, roughly nine tenths observed once, and the top ten hold over 1%. The gene calls are TRBV29-1 and TRBJ2-3; either TRBD1 or TRBD2 may supply D (5 bases each). The TCR sequence derives from a young woman in good health and CMV-seropositive. The sequenced material came from PBMCs. Written as DNA, the CDR3 is TGCAGCGTTGACAGGGACCCGGGTCTCCAGAACGGCACAGATACGCAGTATTTT. Protein sequence: CSVDRDPGLQNGTDTQYF.